The 6 T cell receptor beta chains presented below share a single source sample, sequenced in a study of T cells in localized non-small cell lung cancer. Sequenced by immunoSEQ multiplex PCR; TCRdb stores in-frame clones only, minus some. The table lists roughly 9,900 clones, less than 60% of them singletons. This specimen was lymph node tissue, taken before any cancer treatment. The receptors originated from a woman aged 40 to 75 with stage II squamous cell lung carcinoma.

The rearrangement joins TRBV1 to TRBJ2-3; whether TRBD2, the table's D call, matches the DNA was not checked. TRBV1 is a documented pseudogene. This CDR3 is built from 20 residues. CDR3 loop: CASSPSSHGLAGASTDTQYF. CDR3 nucleotides: TGCGCCAGCAGCCCTAGTTCCCACGGACTAGCGGGGGCCAGCACAGATACGCAGTATTTT.

The chain couples TRBV11-3 to TRBJ2-2; D perhaps matches TRBD2 (5 bases). The CDR3 runs to 15 residues. Germline V gives CDR1 SGHNT, CDR2 YENEEA. V was clipped by 1 base and J by 7 bases, with 13 bases between them. The CDR3 loop reads CASSLGFGRDGELFF. The CDR3, as DNA: TGTGCCAGCAGCTTAGGGTTTGGGAGAGACGGGGAGCTGTTTTTT.

The chain carries TRBV19 and TRBJ2-3; 10 nucleotides line up with TRBD2. The CDR3 contains 14 residues. The trim removed 10 bases at V and 7 bases at J, leaving 11 bases unmatched. Germline V CDR1 and CDR2: LNHDA, SQIVND (reference sequence). The CDR3 bases are TGTGCCACCACGAGCGGGAGGGCTATTTATACGCAGTATTTT. Amino acid sequence: CATTSGRAIYTQYF.

V usage is TRBV28 and J usage is TRBJ1-6; D is ambiguous. Trimming took 3 bases from V and 9 from J, leaving 6 bases between them. Germline CDR1 is MDHEN and CDR2 is SYDVKM. The length of the CDR3 is 12 residues. The CDR3 reads CASSFHVSPLHF. CDR3 in DNA: TGTGCCAGCAGTTTTCATGTTTCACCCCTCCACTTT.

V usage is TRBV28 and J usage is TRBJ1-3; D gene unclear. Germline CDR1 reads MDHEN; CDR2 reads SYDVKM. The CDR3 sequence is 14 residues long. V gave up 8 bases and J gave up 5 bases, with 16 bases separating them. The CDR3 bases are TGTGCCAGCGGCTTTGGGGATAAACGAAACACCATATATTTT. It translates to CASGFGDKRNTIYF.

The chain joins TRBV6-8 to TRBJ2-3, with D possibly being TRBD1 or TRBD2 (5 bases each). Trimming left V 5 bases short and J 6 bases short, with 12 bases between. Germline V CDR1 and CDR2: MNHGY, SAAAGT. CDR3 size: 13 residues. CDR3 region: CASSPGTPDTQYF. CDR3 sequence (DNA): TGTGCCAGCAGTCCCGGGACCCCCGATACGCAGTATTTT.